A selection of T cell receptor beta chains follows, all from one sample in a study of blood T cell repertoires in COVID-19. Generated by immunoSEQ multiplex PCR, the TCRdb table keeps only in-frame clones and is missing some. In the table there are roughly 280,000 clones, roughly 86% of which are singletons. The sample comprised peripheral blood. The receptors shown here come from a man aged 18 to 29 with active or convalescent COVID-19. CDR3s include the opening cysteine and the closing phenylalanine or tryptophan. D genes are given only for firm matches.

length: 15; D: TRBD1; J: TRBJ1-6; V: TRBV27; DNA: TGTGCCAGCAGTCCCACACGACAGGGTAATTCACCCCTCCACTTT; CDR3: CASSPTRQGNSPLHF
length: 11; D: NA; J: TRBJ2-1; V: TRBV20-1; DNA: TGCAGTGCTCCCTATTACAATGAGCAGTTCTTC; CDR3: CSAPYYNEQFF
length: 15; D: TRBD1; J: TRBJ1-2; V: TRBV6-5; DNA: TGTGCCAGCAGTCCCTCGGGACAGGGAATTCCTGGCTACACCTTC; CDR3: CASSPSGQGIPGYTF
length: 15; D: NA; J: TRBJ1-5; V: TRBV4-1; DNA: TGCGCCAGCAGCTCCGTGTTCCCCAGCAATCAGCCCCAGCATTTT; CDR3: CASSSVFPSNQPQHF
length: 13; D: NA; J: TRBJ1-3; V: TRBV5-4; DNA: TGTGCCAGCAGTCCCAACTCTGGAAACACCATATATTTT; CDR3: CASSPNSGNTIYF
length: 14; D: TRBD2; J: TRBJ2-4; V: TRBV29-1; DNA: TGCAGCGCCGAGGGAGGGCAAGGCAAAAACATTCAGTACTTC; CDR3: CSAEGGQGKNIQYF
length: 14; D: NA; J: TRBJ1-3; V: TRBV9; DNA: TGTGCCAGCAGCGTAGGCGAATCGGGAAACACCATATATTTT; CDR3: CASSVGESGNTIYF
length: 15; D: NA; J: TRBJ1-1; V: TRBV7-2; DNA: TGTGCCAGCAGCAATCCACCGGGGGAAGGCACTGAAGCTTTCTTT; CDR3: CASSNPPGEGTEAFF
length: 13; D: NA; J: TRBJ1-2; V: TRBV12-3/TRBV12-4; DNA: TGTGCCAGCACTACCCGGCGGCTCTATGGCTACACCTTC; CDR3: CASTTRRLYGYTF
length: 19; D: NA; J: TRBJ2-6; V: TRBV12-2; DNA: TGTGCAAGTCGCTTGATCTATGCATGGGGGCTCTCTGGGGCCAACGTCCTGACTTTC; CDR3: CASRLIYAWGLSGANVLTF
length: 17; D: TRBD2; J: TRBJ2-7; V: TRBV6-2/TRBV6-3; DNA: TGTGCCAGCAGTTACCGGCTAGCGGAACTAAACCACTACGAGCAGTACTTC; CDR3: CASSYRLAELNHYEQYF
length: 14; D: NA; J: TRBJ1-5; V: TRBV4-1; DNA: TGCGCCAGCAGCCTGGTTCCAGGGAATCAGCCCCAGCATTTT; CDR3: CASSLVPGNQPQHF
length: 14; D: NA; J: TRBJ1-1; V: TRBV24-1; DNA: TGTGCCACCAGTGACAGGGGCAAATCCACTGAAGCTTTCTTT; CDR3: CATSDRGKSTEAFF
length: 15; D: NA; J: TRBJ1-2; V: TRBV27; DNA: TGTGCCAGCAATCACTTGATGGAGGTAGACTACGGCTACACCTTC; CDR3: CASNHLMEVDYGYTF
length: 17; D: NA; J: TRBJ1-2; V: TRBV21-1; DNA: TGTGCCAGCGGCCCAAGGCAGGGGGCCCTAGGGTTGTATGGCTACACCTTC; CDR3: CASGPRQGALGLYGYTF